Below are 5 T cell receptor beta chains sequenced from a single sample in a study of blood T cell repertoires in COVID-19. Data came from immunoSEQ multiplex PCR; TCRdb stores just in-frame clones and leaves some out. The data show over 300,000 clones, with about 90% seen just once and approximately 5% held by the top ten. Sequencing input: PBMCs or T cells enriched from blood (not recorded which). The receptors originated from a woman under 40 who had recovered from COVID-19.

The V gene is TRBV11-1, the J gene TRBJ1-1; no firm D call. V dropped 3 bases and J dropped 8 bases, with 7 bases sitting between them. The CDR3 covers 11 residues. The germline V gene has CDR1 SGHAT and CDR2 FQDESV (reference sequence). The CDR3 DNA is TGTGCCAGCAGCTTGGGCGTAGAAGCTTTCTTT. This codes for CASSLGVEAFF.

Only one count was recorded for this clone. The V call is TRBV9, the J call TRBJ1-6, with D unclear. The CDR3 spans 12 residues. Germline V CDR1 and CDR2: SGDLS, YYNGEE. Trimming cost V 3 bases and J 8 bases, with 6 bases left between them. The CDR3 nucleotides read TGTGCCAGCAGCGACTTAGATTCACCCCTCCACTTT. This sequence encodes CASSDLDSPLHF.

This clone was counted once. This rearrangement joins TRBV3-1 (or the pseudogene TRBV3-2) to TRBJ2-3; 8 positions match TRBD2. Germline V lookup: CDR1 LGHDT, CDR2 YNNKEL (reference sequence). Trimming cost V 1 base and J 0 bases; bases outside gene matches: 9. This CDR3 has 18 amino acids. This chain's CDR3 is CASSQAGGTSGSTDTQYF. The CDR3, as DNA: TGTGCCAGCAGCCAAGCGGGCGGTACTAGCGGAAGCACAGATACGCAGTATTTT.

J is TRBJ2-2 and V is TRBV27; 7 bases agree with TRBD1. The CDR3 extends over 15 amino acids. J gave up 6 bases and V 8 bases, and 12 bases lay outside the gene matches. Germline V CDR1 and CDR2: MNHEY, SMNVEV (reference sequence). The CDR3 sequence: CASRWGRGTSGELFF. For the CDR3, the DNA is TGTGCCAGCCGGTGGGGCAGGGGGACATCCGGGGAGCTGTTTTTT.

The CDR3 bases are TGTGCCAGCAGCTCCGGGACAGGGGTAGAGACCCAGTACTTC. Protein: CASSSGTGVETQYF. The chain links TRBV11-2 to TRBJ2-5; 10 nucleotides line up with TRBD1. The V and J ends lost 4 bases and 4 bases, in that order; junction bases with no gene match: 3. Germline V gene sequence: CDR1 SGHAT, CDR2 FQNNGV. The CDR3 runs to 14 residues.